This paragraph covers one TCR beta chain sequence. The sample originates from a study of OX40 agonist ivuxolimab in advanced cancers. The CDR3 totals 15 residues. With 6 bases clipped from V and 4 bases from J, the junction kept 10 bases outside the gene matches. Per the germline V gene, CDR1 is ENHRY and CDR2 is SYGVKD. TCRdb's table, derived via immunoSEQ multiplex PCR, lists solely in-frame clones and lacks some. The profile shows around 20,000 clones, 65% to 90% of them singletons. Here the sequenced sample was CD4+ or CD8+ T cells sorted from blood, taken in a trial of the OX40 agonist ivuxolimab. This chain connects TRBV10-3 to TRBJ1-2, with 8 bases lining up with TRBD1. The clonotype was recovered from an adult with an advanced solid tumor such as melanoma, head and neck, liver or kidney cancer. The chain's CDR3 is CAIRVSAGGTYGYTF. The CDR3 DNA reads TGTGCCATCAGAGTATCGGCAGGGGGCACCTATGGCTACACCTTC.